The T cell receptor (beta chain) under discussion was sequenced for a study of CD8 T cells in ankylosing spondylitis. Study outcomes and limitations: A subset of motif variants has previously been described in the synovial fluid and blood of reactive arthritis.

This clonotype was counted a few times. Its target is unknown. The CDR3 covers 16 residues. CDR1 is ENHRY, CDR2 SYGVKD, per germline. V was clipped by 0 bases and J by 2 bases, with 13 bases between them. TCRdb redid the calling of the 5' RACE reads with MiXCR, one entry per CDR3 protein. The data show 300,000 to 350,000 distinct CDR3 sequences, with roughly 14% seen just once and 0.9% to 1.2% held by the top ten. This sequence joins TRBV10-3 and TRBJ2-5, with D unclear. Sequencing input: blood, either unsorted or a sorted T cell fraction (not recorded which). This TCR came from a male donor with ankylosing spondylitis or in good health (not recorded which). The CDR3 here is CAISESAAGAQETQYF. In DNA form, the CDR3 reads TGTGCCATCAGTGAGTCGGCTGCAGGTGCTCAAGAGACCCAGTACTTC.